Shown below are 19 T cell receptor beta chains from a single sample sequenced in a study of T cells in Graves' hyperthyroidism and ophthalmopathy. TCR beta CDR3 sequences were amplified from RNA transcripts. HTBI primers were the set used in a first-round RT-PCR of the TCR CDR3. MiXCR, run by TCRdb on the multiplex PCR reads, gives a single entry per CDR3 protein. The sample has 350,000 to 400,000 distinct CDR3 sequences, approximately 14% seen once. Sequencing used blood. The receptors were sampled from a woman aged 55-69 years with Graves' hyperthyroidism.

V is TRBV24-1 and J is TRBJ2-2; D may be TRBD1 (6 bases). From germline, CDR1 is KGHDR and CDR2 SFDVKD. There are 15 residues in the CDR3. Trimming removed 3 bases from V and 4 bases from J, with 11 bases in between. CDR3 coding DNA: TGTGCCACCAGTGATCTCGACAGGTTCACCGGGGAGCTGTTTTTT. It specifies CATSDLDRFTGELFF.

This clonotype has a count of ten or more. J is TRBJ2-3 and V is TRBV11-2; D unclear. V dropped 5 bases and J dropped 1 base, with 4 bases sitting between them. There are 12 residues in the CDR3. Germline assignment: CDR1 SGHAT and CDR2 FQNNGV. CDR3 DNA: TGTGCCAGCAGCATTGGCACAGATACGCAGTATTTT. It is translated as CASSIGTDTQYF. Based on the CDR3 plus reference TRBV11-2 and TRBJ2-3, the full variable domain is EAGVAQSPRYKIIEKRQSVAFWCNPISGHATLYWYQQILGQGPKLLIQFQNNGVVDDSQLPKDRFSAERLKGVDSTLKIQPAKLEDSAVYLCASSIGTDTQYFGPGTRLTVL.

This rearrangement joins TRBV12-3 or TRBV12-4 to TRBJ2-7; 8 nucleotides line up with TRBD2. The closer fit of TRBJ2-1 to the DNA end suggests the J call may be wrong. CDR3 length equals 15 residues. This CDR3 reads CASSFGSGMAYEQFF. The CDR3 bases are TGTGCCAGCAGTTTTGGTAGCGGGATGGCCTACGAGCAGTTCTTC.

This clonotype was seen at least ten times. The CDR3 loop is CASSGTGGTGELFF. As DNA, the CDR3 is TGTGCCAGCAGCGGGACAGGGGGTACCGGGGAGCTGTTTTTT. The chain is built from TRBV7-9 and TRBJ2-2, with 11 bases matching TRBD1. The germline V gene encodes CDR1 SEHNR and CDR2 FQNEAQ (reference sequence). The CDR3 totals 14 residues. V lost 5 bases to trimming and J lost 5 bases; unmatched junction nucleotides: 1. The whole variable domain, filled in from reference TRBV7-9 and TRBJ2-2, reads DTGVSQNPRHKITKRGQNVTFRCDPISEHNRLYWYRQTLGQGPEFLTYFQNEAQLEKSRLLSDRFSAERPKGSFSTLEIQRTEQGDSAMYLCASSGTGGTGELFFGEGSRLTVL.

Details on this clonotype: This may be a read error: a much more frequent sequence differs by one nucleotide. The V and J genes are TRBV12-3 or TRBV12-4 and TRBJ1-2; possible D gene TRBD1, 6 bases. The CDR3 contains 13 residues. Deletions cut 6 bases from V and 8 bases from J, with 16 bases between. CDR3 sequence reads: CASSRWGPEGYTF. CDR3 bases: TGTGCCAGCAGCCGTTGGGGGCCGGAGGGCTACACCTTC.

The rearrangement links TRBV4-1 to TRBJ2-2, with D unclear. V was clipped by 5 bases and J by 15 bases, with 19 bases between them. Germline CDR1 MGHRA, CDR2 YSYEKL. This CDR3 has 13 residues. CDR3 sequence: CASSKSAPGWVFF. The DNA of the CDR3 is TGCGCCAGCAGCAAAAGCGCACCTGGGTGGGTGTTTTTT.

This clonotype was recorded a few times. This chain connects TRBV7-9 to TRBJ2-7; 16 bases agree with TRBD2. The V gene end was trimmed by 2 bases and the J gene end by 6 bases; junction bases not matched to a gene: 10. The CDR3 has 18 amino acids. The germline V gene has CDR1 SEHNR and CDR2 FQNEAQ (reference sequence). CDR3 sequence (DNA): TGTGCCAGCAGCTTAACTAAGGGACTAGCGGGAGGGCCCTTCGAGCAGTACTTC. This codes for CASSLTKGLAGGPFEQYF.

This clonotype was counted many times. The chain carries TRBV28 and TRBJ2-7; 9 bases match TRBD1. This CDR3 has 14 residues. The V gene's germline CDR1 is MDHEN and CDR2 SYDVKM. V dropped 5 bases and J dropped 7; count of bases not matched to a gene: 9. The CDR3 here is CASSPGTGFLEQYF. Written as DNA, the CDR3 is TGTGCCAGCAGTCCCGGGACAGGGTTTTTGGAGCAGTACTTC.

Ten or more counts support this clonotype. A read error is possible here, since a much larger clone lies one base away. The chain has TRBV11-2 and TRBJ1-1; the D gene is possibly TRBD1 (5 bases). Germline V gives CDR1 SGHAT, CDR2 FQNNGV. V was pared by 8 bases and J by 0 bases, with 19 bases between. There are 16 residues in the CDR3. The CDR3: CASARGAHTMNTEAFF. DNA of the CDR3: TGTGCCAGCGCCCGTGGGGCACACACGATGAACACTGAAGCTTTCTTT.

This clonotype occurred many times. The V and J genes are TRBV27 and TRBJ2-1; D remains unclear. Germline values: CDR1 MNHEY, CDR2 SMNVEV (reference sequence). There are 14 residues in the CDR3. V dropped 2 bases and J dropped 5 bases, with 10 bases sitting between them. The CDR3 region has the DNA TGTGCCAGCAGTTTACGACTGGACCACAATGAGCAGTTCTTC. Protein: CASSLRLDHNEQFF.

This clonotype was observed at least ten times. The rearrangement links TRBV3-1 to TRBJ2-1, with TRBD2 as a possible D gene (6 bases). Trimming removed 4 bases at V and 0 bases at J, with 10 bases between. This CDR3 has 15 amino acids. CDR1 and CDR2 from the germline V gene are LGHDT and YNNKEL (reference sequence). CDR3 DNA sequence: TGTGCCAGCAGCCTGGACTACATCTCCTACAATGAGCAGTTCTTC. Translated, it gives CASSLDYISYNEQFF.

This clonotype came up a few times. The V and J genes are TRBV7-9 and TRBJ1-6; 7 bases are shared with TRBD1. V lost 0 bases, J lost 9 bases, and 8 bases stayed unmatched. CDR3 length: 16 amino acids. The germline V gene has CDR1 SEHNR and CDR2 FQNEAQ (reference sequence). This chain's CDR3 is CASSLAQAGGSSPLHF. The CDR3 coding sequence is TGTGCCAGCAGCTTAGCGCAGGCAGGGGGTTCTTCACCCCTCCACTTT.

This clonotype was observed at least ten times. The chain is built from TRBV9 and TRBJ2-7, with D perhaps TRBD1 or TRBD2 (5 bases each). V was shortened by 4 bases and J by 2 bases, with 13 bases between the two germline ends. CDR1 is SGDLS, CDR2 YYNGEE, per germline. The CDR3 is made up of 14 amino acids. Here the CDR3 DNA reads TGTGCCAGCAGCCCTTCGGGACCGGCCTACGAGCAGTACTTC. This codes for CASSPSGPAYEQYF.

The chain is built from TRBV28 and TRBJ1-2; no definite D call. Trimming pared 6 bases from V and 7 bases from J, leaving 9 bases between. The CDR3 has 11 residues. Germline V gene data show CDR1 as MDHEN and CDR2 as SYDVKM. CDR3 in amino acids: CASSRRFGYTF. The CDR3 bases are TGTGCCAGCAGCCGACGCTTTGGCTACACCTTC.

This clonotype was seen repeatedly, ten times or more. The genes are TRBV5-1 and TRBJ2-5; D possibly matches TRBD1 or TRBD2 (5 bases each). V shed 4 bases and J shed 3 bases, with 16 bases lying between them. Germline values: CDR1 SGHRS, CDR2 YFSETQ. This CDR3 contains 15 residues. This CDR3 reads CASSRGALSEETQYF. The CDR3 bases are TGCGCCAGCAGCCGAGGGGCCCTCTCCGAAGAGACCCAGTACTTC.

This clonotype was seen only a few times. A read error may be the cause here, since a much bigger clone is one base away. As the CDR3 is not closed by the conserved phenylalanine or tryptophan, this likely results from a read error. This sequence joins TRBV2 and TRBJ1-2; D is possibly TRBD1 (5 bases). V lost 5 bases, J lost 6 bases, and 10 bases lay in between. From germline, CDR1 is SNHLY and CDR2 FYNNEI. The length of the CDR3 is 12 residues. The CDR3 sequence is CASSPDRDGYTL. Written as DNA, the CDR3 is TGTGCCAGCAGTCCTGACAGAGATGGCTACACCCTC.

This clonotype was counted ten times or more. The CDR3, as DNA: TGTGCCATCAGTCCCACGGGACAGGGGAACTATGGCTACACCTTC. Encoded protein: CAISPTGQGNYGYTF. The V gene is TRBV10-3, the J gene TRBJ1-2; TRBD1 aligns across 10 bases. The germline CDR1 and CDR2 sequences are ENHRY and SYGVKD. The CDR3 runs 15 residues. The J segment lost 2 bases and the V segment lost 5 bases, leaving 5 bases of the junction unmatched.

The chain uses TRBV4-1 and TRBJ1-4, with a weak D call TRBD1 (5 bases). With 4 bases removed from V and 0 bases from J, the gap between germline ends came to 15 bases. This CDR3 comprises 17 residues. Germline CDR1 is MGHRA and CDR2 is YSYEKL. This CDR3 is CASSPQGFTSTNEKLFF. CDR3 in DNA: TGCGCCAGCAGCCCGCAGGGCTTCACTTCAACTAATGAAAAACTGTTTTTT.

CDR3 in DNA: TGCAGTGTACTAGCGGGTCGCTCCGGGGAGCTGTTTTTT. This encodes CSVLAGRSGELFF. The chain recombines TRBV20-1 with TRBJ2-2; 9 nucleotides align to TRBD2. V was clipped by 7 bases and J by 6 bases; unmatched bases: 6. The CDR3 is 13 residues long. Germline V gene lookup returns CDR1 DFQATT and CDR2 SNEGSKA (reference sequence).